This T cell receptor (beta chain) was identified during a study of CD8+CD57+ T cells in acquired aplastic anemia. Whole-study context: Sorted CD4+ and CD8+ cells gave an average of about 3.4 ug of DNA.

Comment on this clonotype: Antigen specificity is unknown.

Genomic DNA was employed as the template in profiling TCR beta VDJ and CDR3. TCRdb called the reads again in MiXCR, with one record for every CDR3 protein. The profile shows 250,000 to 300,000 distinct CDR3 sequences, 56% of them singletons. Per the germline V gene, CDR1 is DFQATT and CDR2 is SNEGSKA (reference sequence). CDR3 length equals 14 residues. Trimming removed 5 bases from V and 0 bases from J; junction bases left unmatched: 6. General study findings and limits: Patients showed no significant difference from controls in CD8+ Simpson's diversity. Patients and controls shared roughly 30 CD8+ CDR3 sequences, which appeared highly expressed in patients and within their immunodominant clones.

This receptor was identified in a human donor with severe aplastic anemia or a healthy control (not recorded which). The chain links TRBV20-1 to TRBJ2-7; 8 bases are shared with TRBD2. Sequencing input: sorted CD4+, CD8+, or CD8+CD57+ T cells (not recorded which) from PBMCs. The CDR3 loop is CSAYRGGSSYEQYF. As DNA, the CDR3 is TGCAGTGCTTACCGCGGGGGGAGCTCCTACGAGCAGTACTTC.